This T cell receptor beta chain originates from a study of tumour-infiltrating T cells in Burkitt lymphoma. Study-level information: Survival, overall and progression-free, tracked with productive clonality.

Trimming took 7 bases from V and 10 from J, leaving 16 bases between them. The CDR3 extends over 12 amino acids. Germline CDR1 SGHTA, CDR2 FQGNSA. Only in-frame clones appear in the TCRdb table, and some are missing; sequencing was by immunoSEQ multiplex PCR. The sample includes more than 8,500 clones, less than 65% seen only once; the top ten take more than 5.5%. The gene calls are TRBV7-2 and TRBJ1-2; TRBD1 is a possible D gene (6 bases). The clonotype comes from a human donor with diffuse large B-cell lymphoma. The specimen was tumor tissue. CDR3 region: CASTQGGLAYTF. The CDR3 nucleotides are TGTGCCAGCACCCAAGGGGGTCTCGCCTACACCTTC. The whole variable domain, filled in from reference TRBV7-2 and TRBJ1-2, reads GAGVSQSPSNKVTEKGKDVELRCDPISGHTALYWYRQSLGQGLEFLIYFQGNSAPDKSGLPSDRFSAERTGGSVSTLTIQRTQQEDSAVYLCASTQGGLAYTFGSGTRLTVV.